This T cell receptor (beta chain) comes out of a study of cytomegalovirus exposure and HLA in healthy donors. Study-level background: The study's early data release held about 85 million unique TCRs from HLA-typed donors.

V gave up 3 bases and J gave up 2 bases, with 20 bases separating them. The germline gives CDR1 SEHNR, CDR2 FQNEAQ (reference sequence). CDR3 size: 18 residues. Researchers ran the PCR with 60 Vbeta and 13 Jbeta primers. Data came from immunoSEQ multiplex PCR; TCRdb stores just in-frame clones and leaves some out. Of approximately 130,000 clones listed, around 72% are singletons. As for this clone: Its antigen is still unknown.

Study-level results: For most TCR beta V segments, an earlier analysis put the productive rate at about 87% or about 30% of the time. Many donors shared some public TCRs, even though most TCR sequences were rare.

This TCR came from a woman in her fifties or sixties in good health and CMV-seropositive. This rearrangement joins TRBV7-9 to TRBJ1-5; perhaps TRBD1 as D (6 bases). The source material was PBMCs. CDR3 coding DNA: TGTGCCAGCAGCTTGGGGGCCCACAGCCCGGACGGCAATCAGCCCCAGCATTTT. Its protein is CASSLGAHSPDGNQPQHF.